The 27 T cell receptor beta chains listed next were all sequenced from one sample in a study of blood T cell repertoires in COVID-19. Libraries were prepared by immunoSEQ multiplex PCR; TCRdb keeps only in-frame clonotypes and omits some of them. The sample holds roughly 110,000 clones; about four fifths are singletons and the top ten take about 10%. The sample comprised peripheral blood. These receptors were collected from a human donor in a cohort sampled during active COVID-19.

This clone was observed once. The rearrangement uses TRBV6-2 or TRBV6-3 and TRBJ2-3, with no clear D. The V gene lost 5 bases and the J gene lost 4 bases, with 7 bases spanning the gap. Germline CDR1 is MNHEY and CDR2 is SVGEGT. The CDR3 is 12 residues long. The chain's CDR3 is CASSRAPDTQYF. The CDR3 DNA reads as TGTGCCAGCAGTCGAGCGCCAGATACGCAGTATTTT.

The CDR3, as DNA: TGCGCCAGCAGCCCAATGCCAACATACACTGAAGCTTTCTTT. Translated: CASSPMPTYTEAFF. The chain combines TRBV4-1 with TRBJ1-1; D ambiguous. This CDR3 has 14 residues. The ends were cut back, 4 bases at V and 3 bases at J, with 12 bases in the middle. The germline gives CDR1 MGHRA, CDR2 YSYEKL.

The chain couples TRBV4-3 to TRBJ2-7; 9 bases line up with TRBD1. This CDR3 spans 15 amino acids. V shed 2 bases, J shed 3 bases, and the junction held 5 bases outside the gene matches. Germline CDR1 LGHNA, CDR2 YSLEER. The CDR3 coding sequence is TGCGCCAGCAGCCAATCGGACAGGGGAGGCTACGAGCAGTACTTC. As protein: CASSQSDRGGYEQYF.

The chain links TRBV5-6 to TRBJ1-3; D is possibly TRBD1 (5 bases). Trimming left V 4 bases short and J 0 bases short, with 8 bases between. CDR1 SGHDT and CDR2 YYEEEE come from the germline V gene. The CDR3 covers 14 residues. This chain's CDR3 is CASSTTGSGNTIYF. In nucleotides, the CDR3 is TGTGCCAGCAGCACCACAGGCTCTGGAAACACCATATATTTT.

The chain joins TRBV4-2 to TRBJ2-2; no firm D call. V lost 1 base and J 4 bases, leaving 13 bases between the germline ends. From germline, CDR1 is LGHNA and CDR2 YNFKEQ. There are 16 residues in the CDR3. CDR3 in amino acids: CASSQVPDMTTGELFF. CDR3 DNA sequence: TGTGCCAGCAGCCAAGTCCCCGACATGACCACCGGGGAGCTGTTTTTT.

This clone has only one observation. The CDR3 protein is CASSLGSHGTGSSPLHF. As DNA, the CDR3 is TGTGCCAGCAGCTTAGGGAGCCACGGGACAGGGAGTTCACCCCTCCACTTT. The chain combines TRBV7-2 with TRBJ1-6; TRBD1 agrees at 9 bases. The V segment lost 1 base and the J segment 9 bases; nucleotides outside the gene matches: 10. The V gene's germline CDR1 is SGHTA and CDR2 FQGNSA. This CDR3 spans 17 amino acids. The full variable domain, in which reference TRBV7-2 and TRBJ1-6 provide the parts outside the CDR3, is GAGVSQSPSNKVTEKGKDVELRCDPISGHTALYWYRQSLGQGLEFLIYFQGNSAPDKSGLPSDRFSAERTGGSVSTLTIQRTQQEDSAVYLCASSLGSHGTGSSPLHFGNGTRLTVT.

V gene TRBV27 combines with J gene TRBJ2-7; a weak D match, TRBD1 (6 bases). Trimming left V 5 bases short and J 3 bases short, with 17 bases between. Germline CDR1 reads MNHEY; CDR2 reads SMNVEV (reference sequence). CDR3 length: 15 amino acids. The CDR3 DNA sequence: TGTGCCAGCAGTAAAGACAGGACCCTAGGCTACGAGCAGTACTTC. Translating it yields CASSKDRTLGYEQYF.

The CDR3 here is CASSYEQGRTYGYTF. The CDR3 DNA sequence: TGTGCCAGCAGTTACGAACAGGGGAGAACCTATGGCTACACCTTC. V gene TRBV6-2 or TRBV6-3 combines with J gene TRBJ1-2; TRBD1 aligns across 7 bases. The CDR3 spans 15 residues. The J segment lost 4 bases and the V segment lost 2 bases, leaving 7 bases of the junction unmatched. CDR1 is MNHEY, CDR2 SVGEGT, per germline.

The chain links TRBV18 to TRBJ1-4; no reliable D call. CDR1 is KGHSH, CDR2 LQKENI, per germline. The V end was cut by 3 bases, the J end by 3 bases, with 8 bases between. The CDR3 length is 14 residues. The CDR3 loop reads CASSPTGANEKLFF. In DNA form, the CDR3 reads TGTGCCAGCTCACCTACGGGAGCTAATGAAAAACTGTTTTTT.

This chain connects TRBV7-2 to TRBJ2-7, with D maybe TRBD2 (6 bases). CDR3 size: 15 residues. CDR1 is SGHTA, CDR2 FQGNSA, per germline. V lost 2 bases to trimming and J lost 3 bases, with 14 bases between them. The CDR3 region is CASSLRLVGVYEQYF. The CDR3 coding sequence is TGTGCCAGCAGCTTACGACTAGTAGGGGTCTACGAGCAGTACTTC.

The gene calls are TRBV28 and TRBJ1-5; TRBD1 might be the D (6 bases). Germline V gene lookup returns CDR1 MDHEN and CDR2 SYDVKM. Trimming stripped 2 bases from V and 3 bases from J, with 11 bases between. The CDR3 spans 15 residues. CDR3 coding DNA: TGTGCCAGCAGTTTAGGGCAGGGGAACAATCAGCCCCAGCATTTT. This gives the protein CASSLGQGNNQPQHF. The full variable domain, with the rest looked up from reference TRBV28 and TRBJ1-5, is DVKVTQSSRYLVKRTGEKVFLECVQDMDHENMFWYRQDPGLGLRLIYFSYDVKMKEKGDIPEGYSVSREKKERFSLILESASTNQTSMYLCASSLGQGNNQPQHFGDGTRLSIL.

The rearrangement joins TRBV7-8 to TRBJ1-6, with D maybe TRBD1 (5 bases). Germline loops: CDR1 SGHVS, CDR2 FQNEAQ. V gave up 3 bases and J gave up 5 bases, with 8 bases separating them. The CDR3 runs 14 residues. CDR3 region: CASSLGGDNSPLHF. The DNA of the CDR3 is TGTGCCAGCAGCTTGGGGGGGGATAATTCACCCCTCCACTTT. The variable domain in full, completed from reference TRBV7-8 and TRBJ1-6, reads GAGVSQSPRYKVAKRGQDVALRCDPISGHVSLFWYQQALGQGPEFLTYFQNEAQLDKSGLPSDRFFAERPEGSVSTLKIQRTQQEDSAVYLCASSLGGDNSPLHFGNGTRLTVT.

This clone was seen a handful of times. The chain is built from TRBV19 and TRBJ2-3, with 10 positions matching TRBD1. The CDR3 loop spans 13 amino acids. CDR1 is LNHDA and CDR2 is SQIVND in the germline V gene (reference sequence). V lost 6 bases and J lost 5; bases outside the gene matches: 2. Here the CDR3 reads CASRDRGKDTQYF. The CDR3 DNA sequence: TGTGCCAGTAGGGACAGGGGGAAAGATACGCAGTATTTT.

The chain uses TRBV7-3 and TRBJ1-1; a weak D match, TRBD1 (6 bases). V shed 5 bases and J shed 4 bases, with 11 bases lying between them. The CDR3 totals 13 residues. Germline V gives CDR1 SGHTA, CDR2 FQGTGA. Here the CDR3 reads CASSQGWGTEAFF. The CDR3 bases are TGTGCCAGCAGCCAGGGGTGGGGCACTGAAGCTTTCTTT. Together with reference TRBV7-3 and TRBJ1-1, the CDR3 gives the full variable domain: GAGVSQTPSNKVTEKGKYVELRCDPISGHTALYWYRQSLGQGPEFLIYFQGTGAADDSGLPNDRFFAVRPEGSVSTLKIQRTERGDSAVYLCASSQGWGTEAFFGQGTRLTVV.

V usage is TRBV20-1 and J usage is TRBJ2-7, with a weak D call TRBD1 (6 bases). Germline values: CDR1 DFQATT, CDR2 SNEGSKA (reference sequence). The CDR3 contains 12 residues. V lost 3 bases and J 3 bases, leaving 9 bases between the germline ends. The CDR3 nucleotides read TGCAGTGCTAGTAGCAGGGGCTACGAGCAGTACTTC. Its protein is CSASSRGYEQYF.

This rearrangement joins TRBV3-1 (or the pseudogene TRBV3-2) to TRBJ2-7; maybe TRBD2 (6 bases). Germline-derived CDR1 and CDR2 are LGHDT and YNNKEL (reference sequence). The V end was cut by 0 bases, the J end by 4 bases, with 13 bases between. The CDR3 length is 15 residues. The CDR3 region is CASSQDLGGLYEQYF. The CDR3 DNA is TGTGCCAGCAGCCAAGATCTTGGGGGGTTGTACGAGCAGTACTTC.

This sequence joins TRBV7-2 and TRBJ1-5, with unresolved D. Germline CDR1 is SGHTA and CDR2 is FQGNSA. The CDR3 extends over 15 amino acids. V lost 5 bases, J lost 2 bases, and 13 bases lay in between. CDR3 protein: CASSPGGVGNQPQHF. CDR3 DNA sequence: TGTGCCAGCAGCCCCGGCGGGGTTGGCAATCAGCCCCAGCATTTT.

The chain carries TRBV5-6 and TRBJ2-7; TRBD2 agrees at 8 bases. The V segment lost 2 bases and the J segment 6 bases; nucleotides outside the gene matches: 19. The CDR3 has 18 residues. Per germline, CDR1 SGHDT and CDR2 YYEEEE. The CDR3 nucleotides read TGTGCCAGCAGCTTCTTTCCCCTCGGAGCGGGAGAAGGGCTCGAGCAGTACTTC. Protein: CASSFFPLGAGEGLEQYF.

The CDR3: CASSFGRGPISNNSPLHF. DNA of the CDR3: TGTGCCAGCAGCTTTGGGAGGGGCCCTATCTCAAATAATTCACCCCTCCACTTT. The rearrangement joins TRBV7-9 to TRBJ1-6, with a tentative D call TRBD1 (5 bases). The CDR3 is 18 amino acids. CDR1 and CDR2 from the germline V gene are SEHNR and FQNEAQ (reference sequence). With 3 bases removed from V and 5 bases from J, the gap between germline ends came to 20 bases.

The chain couples TRBV4-3 to TRBJ1-5, with D possibly TRBD1 on 5 matching bases. The germline gives CDR1 LGHNA, CDR2 YSLEER. With 0 bases removed from V and 1 base from J, the gap between germline ends came to 10 bases. This CDR3 contains 16 residues. The CDR3 DNA sequence: TGCGCCAGCAGCCAAGACTTGGCAGGGAGCAATCAGCCCCAGCATTTT. Protein: CASSQDLAGSNQPQHF.

This chain uses TRBV6-2 or TRBV6-3 with TRBJ1-1; 9 bases align to TRBD1. The V segment lost 6 bases and the J segment 2 bases; nucleotides outside the gene matches: 10. The germline CDR1 and CDR2 sequences are MNHEY and SVGEGT. This CDR3 spans 16 amino acids. CDR3 region: CASSPSGTGFNTEAFF. CDR3 nucleotide sequence: TGTGCCAGCAGCCCCTCCGGGACAGGGTTTAACACTGAAGCTTTCTTT.

The chain combines TRBV4-1 with TRBJ2-3; 8 bases map to TRBD2. The CDR3 spans 16 residues. With 4 bases clipped from V and 5 bases from J, the junction kept 11 bases outside the gene matches. Germline assignment: CDR1 MGHRA and CDR2 YSYEKL. The CDR3 nucleotides are TGCGCCAGCAGCCCTCTCGCGGGAGGAAGTATAGATACGCAGTATTTT. It translates to CASSPLAGGSIDTQYF.

CDR3 amino acids: CASSLGGYSGANVLTF. As DNA, the CDR3 is TGCGCCAGCAGCTTGGGAGGGTACTCTGGGGCCAACGTCCTGACTTTC. This chain joins TRBV5-1 and TRBJ2-6; tentatively, D is TRBD2 (5 bases). V was trimmed by 0 bases and J by 0 bases, leaving 7 bases between them. CDR3 length: 16 amino acids. The V gene's germline CDR1 is SGHRS and CDR2 YFSETQ.

About this clone: Other nucleotide sequences in the sample specify the same CDR3. The V call is TRBV7-9, the J call TRBJ2-2; D not certain. Germline loops: CDR1 SEHNR, CDR2 FQNEAQ (reference sequence). The germline V and J ends were trimmed by 1 base and 0 bases, with 3 bases remaining between them. The CDR3 loop spans 14 amino acids. CDR3 bases: TGTGCCAGCAGCTTAGGAGCGAACACCGGGGAGCTGTTTTTT. It yields the protein CASSLGANTGELFF.

The CDR3 DNA is TGTGCCAGCAGCCCGCGGACAGGGGGCGCGGGTAATGAAAAACTGTTTTTT. Residues: CASSPRTGGAGNEKLFF. This chain links TRBV7-9 with TRBJ1-4; 11 bases fit TRBD1. The CDR3 runs 17 residues. The germline V gene has CDR1 SEHNR and CDR2 FQNEAQ (reference sequence). Trimming removed 5 bases from V and 4 bases from J; junction bases left unmatched: 9.

V and J are TRBV6-9 and TRBJ2-7; 11 nucleotides align to TRBD2. Germline assignment: CDR1 MNHGY and CDR2 SVAAGI. Trimming cost V 8 bases and J 3 bases; bases outside gene matches: 3. The CDR3 runs to 13 residues. The CDR3 here is CASRGLAVYEQYF. The CDR3 region has the DNA TGTGCCAGCCGGGGACTAGCGGTCTACGAGCAGTACTTC.

The chain joins TRBV3-1 (or the pseudogene TRBV3-2) to TRBJ2-7; TRBD1 matches at 9 bases. The CDR3 totals 20 residues. The ends lost 0 bases at V and 5 bases at J; junction bases unmatched: 20. Germline CDR1 is LGHDT and CDR2 is YNNKEL (reference sequence). The CDR3 coding sequence is TGTGCCAGCAGCCAAGATTCTCTCATCGTAGGCAGGACAGGGGTTAACGAGCAGTACTTC. Protein product: CASSQDSLIVGRTGVNEQYF.